This TCR beta chain was found in a study of ipilimumab plus nivolumab after autologous stem cell transplantation. Study context: Typical patient got four to six ipilimumab doses and roughly eight nivolumab doses (median).

Patients got ipilimumab 1 mg/kg beginning 14 to 28 days post-transplant. Dosing: nivolumab 3 mg/kg IV, weeks 1, 4, 7, 10, then every two weeks to week 26. CDR3 length: 14 residues. V lost 5 bases and J lost 4; bases outside the gene matches: 7. Germline-derived CDR1 and CDR2 are MNHEY and SVGAGI. Here immunoSEQ multiplex PCR was the method, and the copy in TCRdb shows in-frame clones only, minus some. The sample includes around 19,000 clones, 65% to 85% of them seen just once. This clone was observed once. Sequencing was performed on PBMCs, taken in a trial of ipilimumab plus nivolumab as post-transplant consolidation. This receptor was obtained from a male donor with diffuse large B-cell lymphoma. V and J are TRBV6-5 and TRBJ1-2, with 7 positions matching TRBD1. The CDR3: CASSLRQGPYGYTF. DNA of the CDR3: TGTGCCAGCAGTCTACGACAGGGCCCCTATGGCTACACCTTC.